This T cell receptor beta chain was found in a study of blood T cell repertoires in COVID-19. TCRdb keeps only in-frame clones here, not all; method: immunoSEQ multiplex PCR. The sample has about 240,000 clones; 86% are singletons. Trimming removed 0 bases from V and 4 bases from J; junction bases left unmatched: 5. Germline assignment: CDR1 SGDLS and CDR2 YYNGEE. The CDR3 has 16 residues. The specimen sequenced was peripheral blood. The rearrangement joins TRBV9 to TRBJ2-2; TRBD1 matches 8 bases. The origin of this receptor is an elderly man with acute or convalescent COVID-19. Here the CDR3 DNA reads TGTGCCAGCAGCGTAGATCCGACAGGGGTCACCGGGGAGCTGTTTTTT. Its translation is CASSVDPTGVTGELFF.